A single sample is the source of the 29 T cell receptor beta chains below, sequenced in a study of T cell responses to AZD1222 COVID-19 vaccine (dated by TCRdb to the early 2020s). The library was prepared using the immunoSEQ multiplex PCR assay. Drawn from immuneACCESS, this table holds only the in-frame rearrangements with V and J called that TCRdb kept. Clones are partly lost; checked studies trace under half to an unresolved V gene and leave the rest unexplained. This sample lists 120,000 to 150,000 clones; 86% were detected once. The ten largest clonotypes hold roughly 5.1% of the sample. This specimen's time point label, interpreted: about 28 days (+/-7) after the second vaccine dose. The sample in question was peripheral blood, obtained 28 days after the second AZD1222 dose. The source is an adult who received the AZD1222 COVID-19 vaccine.

The chain joins TRBV28 to TRBJ1-6; the D is unclear. CDR3 length: 14 residues. Looked up from germline, CDR1 is MDHEN and CDR2 is SYDVKM. Trimming took off 6 bases at V and 8 bases at J, with 14 bases between the two ends. The CDR3 protein is CASSPRISYSPLHF. The CDR3 DNA follows: TGTGCCAGCAGCCCCAGGATAAGCTATTCACCCCTCCACTTT.

The chain uses TRBV11-2 and TRBJ2-1; D perhaps matches TRBD2 (6 bases). From germline, CDR1 is SGHAT and CDR2 FQNNGV. CDR3 length: 18 residues. Trimming shortened V by 3 bases and J by 1 base, and 19 bases separated the two germline ends. In DNA, the CDR3 is TGTGCCAGCAGCTTCACCCTAGGCGGGGATATTTCCTACAATGAGCAGTTCTTC. Protein: CASSFTLGGDISYNEQFF.

The sample holds one count of this clone. The chain is built from TRBV29-1 and TRBJ1-5; D not resolved. With 5 bases removed from V and 0 bases from J, the gap between germline ends came to 11 bases. The CDR3 loop spans 14 amino acids. The V gene's germline CDR1 is SQVTM and CDR2 ANQGSEA. CDR3 residues: CSVLSQDSNQPQHF. In nucleotides, the CDR3 is TGCAGCGTTTTAAGCCAAGATAGCAATCAGCCCCAGCATTTT.

V usage is TRBV9 and J usage is TRBJ2-1; D possibly corresponds to TRBD2 (6 bases). V lost 0 bases, J lost 5 bases, and 12 bases lay in between. Germline loops: CDR1 SGDLS, CDR2 YYNGEE. The CDR3 is 15 residues long. Here the CDR3 DNA reads TGTGCCAGCAGCGTAGTGGGAGGAGACAACAATGAGCAGTTCTTC. This codes for CASSVVGGDNNEQFF.

The CDR3 protein is CASLKGGWGTDTQYF. For the CDR3, the DNA is TGTGCCAGCTTAAAAGGCGGTTGGGGCACAGATACGCAGTATTTT. V is TRBV6-5 and J is TRBJ2-3; no reliable D call. The CDR3 runs 15 residues. Trimming removed 8 bases from V and 1 base from J, with 16 bases in between. Germline V CDR1 and CDR2: MNHEY, SVGAGI.

The chain is built from TRBV12-3 or TRBV12-4 and TRBJ1-1; no reliable D call. The length of the CDR3 is 13 residues. Deletions cut 2 bases from V and 3 bases from J, with 7 bases between. The DNA of the CDR3 is TGTGCCAGCAGTTTAAGGAGGTACACTGAAGCTTTCTTT. This gives the protein CASSLRRYTEAFF.

This chain connects TRBV6-1 to TRBJ1-3; D is ambiguous. Trimming removed 6 bases at V and 3 bases at J, with 6 bases between. The CDR3 spans 12 residues. Per germline, CDR1 MNHNS and CDR2 SASEGT. CDR3 amino acids: CASRNSGNTIYF. Here the CDR3 DNA reads TGTGCCAGCAGGAACAGTGGAAACACCATATATTTT.

This clone was found a few times. The chain is built from TRBV28 and TRBJ2-5; perhaps D is TRBD1 or TRBD2 (6 bases each). Germline assignment: CDR1 MDHEN and CDR2 SYDVKM. The CDR3 runs to 16 residues. V was trimmed by 3 bases and J by 1 base, leaving 15 bases between them. The CDR3 spells CASSFTQGGTQETQYF. CDR3 nucleotides: TGTGCCAGCAGTTTTACCCAAGGGGGGACCCAAGAGACCCAGTACTTC.

The chain recombines TRBV19 with TRBJ1-5, with D unclear. Germline loops: CDR1 LNHDA, CDR2 SQIVND (reference sequence). The CDR3 spans 16 residues. V was pared by 5 bases and J by 0 bases, with 14 bases between. In DNA, the CDR3 is TGTGCCAGTAGTGTAGCTACGACGGGTAGCAATCAGCCCCAGCATTTT. This codes for CASSVATTGSNQPQHF.

This clone was observed many times. The identical CDR3 is also encoded by other nucleotide sequences in the sample. The chain employs TRBV11-2 and TRBJ2-7; D gene unclear. The CDR3 has 11 residues. V lost 1 base and J lost 6, with 4 bases in between. Germline V gives CDR1 SGHAT, CDR2 FQNNGV. Here the CDR3 DNA reads TGTGCCAGCAGCTTAGGTCTCGAGCAGTACTTC. Protein product: CASSLGLEQYF.

The chain uses TRBV27 and TRBJ2-1, with D maybe TRBD2 (6 bases). Germline V gene data show CDR1 as MNHEY and CDR2 as SMNVEV (reference sequence). This CDR3 is 13 amino acids long. Trimming removed 3 bases at V and 10 bases at J, with 13 bases between. The CDR3, as DNA: TGTGCCAGCAGTTTGACGGGGGTCGTGGAGCAGTTCTTC. Its translation: CASSLTGVVEQFF.

The V and J genes are TRBV9 and TRBJ2-1, with D possibly matching TRBD2 (7 bases). The CDR3 totals 14 residues. V lost 0 bases and J 8 bases, leaving 12 bases between the germline ends. Looked up from germline, CDR1 is SGDLS and CDR2 is YYNGEE. As DNA, the CDR3 is TGTGCCAGCAGCGTAGTTGGGGGGGGCGATGAGCAGTTCTTC. Its translation is CASSVVGGGDEQFF.

The gene calls are TRBV28 and TRBJ1-1; TRBD1 might be the D (6 bases). Germline assignment: CDR1 MDHEN and CDR2 SYDVKM. CDR3 size: 12 residues. V was cut by 6 bases and J by 7 bases, with 12 bases left in between. The CDR3 sequence: CASSSGVGEAFF. CDR3 bases: TGTGCCAGCAGCTCAGGGGTGGGTGAAGCTTTCTTT. Drawing the rest from reference TRBV28 and TRBJ1-1, the complete variable domain is DVKVTQSSRYLVKRTGEKVFLECVQDMDHENMFWYRQDPGLGLRLIYFSYDVKMKEKGDIPEGYSVSREKKERFSLILESASTNQTSMYLCASSSGVGEAFFGQGTRLTVV.

The chain recombines TRBV6-1 with TRBJ2-6; either TRBD1 or TRBD2 may fit D (5 bases each). Germline values: CDR1 MNHNS, CDR2 SASEGT. V was trimmed by 2 bases and J by 0 bases, leaving 14 bases between them. The CDR3 consists of 18 residues. CDR3 sequence: CASSERGSHISGANVLTF. CDR3 sequence (DNA): TGTGCCAGCAGTGAACGGGGCAGCCACATCTCTGGGGCCAACGTCCTGACTTTC.

J is TRBJ1-6 and V is TRBV6-2 or TRBV6-3, with 8 bases that match TRBD1. Unmatched junction bases numbered 11, after V lost 4 bases and J lost 9 bases. Germline loops: CDR1 MNHEY, CDR2 SVGEGT. The CDR3 runs to 16 residues. The DNA of the CDR3 is TGTGCCAGCAGTTCCACCGCCCGACAGGGGAGTTCACCCCTCCACTTT. This gives the protein CASSSTARQGSSPLHF.

This chain connects TRBV5-4 to TRBJ1-1; 7 positions agree with TRBD1. Germline CDR1 reads SGHNT; CDR2 reads YYREEE (reference sequence). The CDR3 is made up of 15 amino acids. After removal of 4 bases from V and 1 base from J, the junction contained 7 bases not matched to a gene. For the CDR3, the DNA is TGTGCCAGCAGCCCCACCGGGACAGCGAACACTGAAGCTTTCTTT. Amino acid sequence: CASSPTGTANTEAFF.

This chain links TRBV3-1 (or the pseudogene TRBV3-2) with TRBJ1-3; TRBD1 aligns across 9 bases. The CDR3 runs to 14 residues. Germline V gene data show CDR1 as LGHDT and CDR2 as YNNKEL (reference sequence). The V segment lost 5 bases and the J segment 8 bases; nucleotides outside the gene matches: 7. The CDR3 here is CASSSGQGLDTIYF. CDR3 nucleotide sequence: TGTGCCAGCAGCTCGGGACAGGGATTGGACACCATATATTTT.

The chain combines TRBV30 with TRBJ2-3; D not resolved. Germline V gives CDR1 GTSNPN, CDR2 SVGIG (reference sequence). V was cut by 2 bases and J by 2 bases, with 11 bases left in between. CDR3 length: 14 amino acids. Written as DNA, the CDR3 is TGTGCCTGGAGTCGGCCGGATTTCACAGATACGCAGTATTTT. As protein: CAWSRPDFTDTQYF.

The V call is TRBV7-9, the J call TRBJ2-3; D is perhaps TRBD1 or TRBD2 (5 bases each). The CDR3 contains 12 residues. The germline V and J ends were trimmed by 2 bases and 9 bases, with 9 bases remaining between them. Germline V gene lookup returns CDR1 SEHNR and CDR2 FQNEAQ (reference sequence). The chain's CDR3 is CASSLPEGTQYF. The CDR3 DNA reads TGTGCCAGCAGCTTACCCGAGGGGACGCAGTATTTT.

This chain joins TRBV7-2 and TRBJ2-7; the D is unclear. The CDR3 covers 12 residues. Per germline, CDR1 SGHTA and CDR2 FQGNSA. The ends were cut back, 2 bases at V and 2 bases at J, with 4 bases in the middle. Here the CDR3 DNA reads TGTGCCAGCAGCTTAAAACCCTACGAGCAGTACTTC. Translated: CASSLKPYEQYF.

The genes are TRBV2 and TRBJ1-6, with a possible D match to TRBD1 (6 bases). Deletions cut 9 bases from V and 6 bases from J, with 15 bases between. Germline CDR1 SNHLY, CDR2 FYNNEI. This CDR3 spans 14 amino acids. The CDR3 sequence is CASSRLGGNSPLHF. Here the CDR3 DNA reads TGTGCCAGTTCCCGGCTAGGGGGTAATTCACCCCTCCACTTT.

This clone was detected only a few times. This sequence joins TRBV28 and TRBJ1-2; TRBD1 agrees at 7 bases. Looked up from germline, CDR1 is MDHEN and CDR2 is SYDVKM. After removal of 6 bases from V and 6 bases from J, the junction contained 4 bases not matched to a gene. This CDR3 has 12 residues. CDR3 bases: TGTGCCAGCAGAAGGGGGCACGATGGCTACACCTTC. Protein: CASRRGHDGYTF.

This clone was counted once. This chain joins TRBV7-6 and TRBJ2-7; TRBD2 might be the D (6 bases). Trimming removed 0 bases from V and 0 bases from J, with 12 bases in between. Germline loops: CDR1 SGHVS, CDR2 FNYEAQ. The CDR3 length is 16 residues. In nucleotides, the CDR3 is TGTGCCAGCAGCTTAGCGGGCGGGAATCCCTCCTACGAGCAGTACTTC. Protein: CASSLAGGNPSYEQYF. Together with reference TRBV7-6 and TRBJ2-7, the CDR3 gives the full variable domain: GAGVSQSPRYKVTKRGQDVALRCDPISGHVSLYWYRQALGQGPEFLTYFNYEAQQDKSGLPNDRFSAERPEGSISTLTIQRTEQRDSAMYRCASSLAGGNPSYEQYFGPGTRLTVT.

V gene TRBV27 combines with J gene TRBJ2-2; possibly TRBD1 for D (6 bases). The V end was cut by 0 bases, the J end by 2 bases, with 10 bases between. Germline CDR1 reads MNHEY; CDR2 reads SMNVEV (reference sequence). CDR3 length equals 16 residues. CDR3 sequence: CASSLSSGVNTGELFF. The CDR3 DNA reads as TGTGCCAGCAGTTTATCTTCAGGGGTAAACACCGGGGAGCTGTTTTTT.

V is TRBV5-8 and J is TRBJ2-5, with D possibly TRBD1 on 5 matching bases. In germline, CDR1 is SGHTS, CDR2 YDEGEE. V lost 3 bases, J lost 3 bases, and 12 bases lay in between. The CDR3 contains 14 residues. The CDR3 loop is CASSYRTLKETQYF. The CDR3 nucleotides read TGTGCCAGCAGCTACCGGACACTTAAAGAGACCCAGTACTTC.

J is TRBJ1-5 and V is TRBV28; D remains ambiguous. In germline, CDR1 is MDHEN, CDR2 SYDVKM. The CDR3 spans 12 residues. V was shortened by 5 bases and J by 3 bases, with 5 bases between the two germline ends. The CDR3 protein is CASSPHNQPQHF. The CDR3 bases are TGTGCCAGCAGTCCCCACAATCAGCCCCAGCATTTT.

With respect to this clone: Within the sample, other DNA sequences also encode this same CDR3. The V call is TRBV4-2, the J call TRBJ2-1, with a possible D match to TRBD1 (5 bases). This CDR3 region has 14 residues. CDR1 LGHNA and CDR2 YNFKEQ come from the germline V gene. V was shortened by 0 bases and J by 4 bases, with 7 bases between the two germline ends. The DNA for the CDR3 is TGTGCCAGCAGCCAAGATAGGGGTTACAATGAGCAGTTCTTC. Translated: CASSQDRGYNEQFF.

CDR3 region: CASSIGRGRGNTIYF. CDR3 DNA sequence: TGTGCCAGTAGTATAGGGAGGGGGCGCGGAAACACCATATATTTT. The chain uses TRBV19 and TRBJ1-3, with 7 bases aligning to TRBD1. Unmatched junction bases numbered 4, after V lost 1 base and J lost 4 bases. CDR1 is LNHDA and CDR2 is SQIVND in the germline V gene (reference sequence). The CDR3 is made up of 15 amino acids.

The chain carries TRBV7-7 and TRBJ2-2; D tentatively fits TRBD1 or TRBD2 (6 bases each). Trimming removed 3 bases from V and 6 bases from J, with 14 bases in between. Germline CDR1 is SSHAT and CDR2 is FNYEAQ (reference sequence). The CDR3 runs to 15 residues. CDR3 sequence reads: CASSFVGGPAGELFF. The CDR3 region has the DNA TGTGCCAGCAGCTTCGTTGGGGGGCCCGCCGGGGAGCTGTTTTTT.